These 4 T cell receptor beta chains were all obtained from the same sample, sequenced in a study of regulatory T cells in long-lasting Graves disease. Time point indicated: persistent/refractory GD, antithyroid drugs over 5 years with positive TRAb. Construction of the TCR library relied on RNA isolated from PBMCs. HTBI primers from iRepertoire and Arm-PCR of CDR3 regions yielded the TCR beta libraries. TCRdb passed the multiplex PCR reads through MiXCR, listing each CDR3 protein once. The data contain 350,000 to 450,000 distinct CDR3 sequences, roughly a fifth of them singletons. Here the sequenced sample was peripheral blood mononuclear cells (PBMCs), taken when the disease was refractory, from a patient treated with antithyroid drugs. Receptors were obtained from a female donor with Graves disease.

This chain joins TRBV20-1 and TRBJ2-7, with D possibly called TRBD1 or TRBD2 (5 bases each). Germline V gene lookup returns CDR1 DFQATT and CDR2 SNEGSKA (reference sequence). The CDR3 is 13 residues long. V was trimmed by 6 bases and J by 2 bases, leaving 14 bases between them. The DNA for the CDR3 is TGCAGTGCCCCCTCGGGGCCAACCTACGAGCAGTACTTC. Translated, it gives CSAPSGPTYEQYF.

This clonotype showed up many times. DNA for the CDR3: TGTGCCAGCAGTCGACAGGGGACTGGGGCCAACGTCCTGACTTTC. This codes for CASSRQGTGANVLTF. The chain has TRBV2 and TRBJ2-6, with 8 bases that match TRBD1. The V gene end was trimmed by 5 bases and the J gene end by 2 bases; junction bases not matched to a gene: 2. The CDR3 is made up of 15 amino acids. The germline V gene has CDR1 SNHLY and CDR2 FYNNEI.

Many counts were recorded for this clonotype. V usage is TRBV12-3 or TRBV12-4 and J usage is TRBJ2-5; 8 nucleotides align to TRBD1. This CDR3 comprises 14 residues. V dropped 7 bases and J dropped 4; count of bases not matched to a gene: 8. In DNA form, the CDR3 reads TGTGCCAGCACAAGGACAGGGATAGGAGAGACCCAGTACTTC. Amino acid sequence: CASTRTGIGETQYF.

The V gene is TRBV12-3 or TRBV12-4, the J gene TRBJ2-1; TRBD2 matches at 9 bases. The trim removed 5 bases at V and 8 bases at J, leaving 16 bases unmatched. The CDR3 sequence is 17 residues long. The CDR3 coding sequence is TGTGCCAGCAGTCTATTGTCCGGGACTAGCTCTACCTATGAGCAGTTCTTC. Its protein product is CASSLLSGTSSTYEQFF.